This paragraph covers one T cell receptor beta chain sequence. These data belong to a study of T cell changes during pregnancy in multiple sclerosis. Repertoires were generated with immunoSEQ multiplex PCR, while TCRdb's copy carries only in-frame clones and drops some. The sample records roughly 99,000 clones, about 91% being singletons. The CDR3 sequence is 15 residues long. The germline V gene has CDR1 MDHEN and CDR2 SYDVKM. Trimming took 1 base from V and 4 from J, leaving 11 bases between them. This rearrangement joins TRBV28 to TRBJ1-3; tentatively, D is TRBD1 (5 bases). The origin of this receptor is a female donor in good health, enrolled as a control in a pregnancy study. This specimen was peripheral blood, taken after pregnancy. CDR3 coding DNA: TGTGCCAGCAGTTTATACGGGGGGACGGGAAACACCATATATTTT. This sequence encodes CASSLYGGTGNTIYF.